The text below deals with one TCR beta chain. These data come from a study of shared T cell receptors in the human thymus. Germline V gene lookup returns CDR1 MNHEY and CDR2 SVGAGI. Trimming took 2 bases from V and 1 from J, leaving 6 bases between them. The CDR3 runs to 14 residues. Produced via immunoSEQ multiplex PCR; TCRdb's table is partial and in-frame only. The sample consists of around 340,000 clones, approximately 95% of them appearing once. J is TRBJ1-3 and V is TRBV6-5; D gene uncertain. The source material was thymocytes. The source of this sequence is a human donor. The CDR3 region is CASSYPGSGNTIYF. CDR3 coding DNA: TGTGCCAGCAGTTACCCAGGATCTGGAAACACCATATATTTT.